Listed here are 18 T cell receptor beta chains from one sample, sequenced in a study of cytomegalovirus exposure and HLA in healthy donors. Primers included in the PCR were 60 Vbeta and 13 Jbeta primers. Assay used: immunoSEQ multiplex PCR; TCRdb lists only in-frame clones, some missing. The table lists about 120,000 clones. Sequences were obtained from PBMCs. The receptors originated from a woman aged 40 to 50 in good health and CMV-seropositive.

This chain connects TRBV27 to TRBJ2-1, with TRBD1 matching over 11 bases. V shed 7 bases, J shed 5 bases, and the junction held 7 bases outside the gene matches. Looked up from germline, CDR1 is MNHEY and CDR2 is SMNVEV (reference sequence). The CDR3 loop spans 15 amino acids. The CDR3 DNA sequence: TGTGCCAGCAACAGAGGACAGGGGGCTCACAATGAGCAGTTCTTC. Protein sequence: CASNRGQGAHNEQFF.

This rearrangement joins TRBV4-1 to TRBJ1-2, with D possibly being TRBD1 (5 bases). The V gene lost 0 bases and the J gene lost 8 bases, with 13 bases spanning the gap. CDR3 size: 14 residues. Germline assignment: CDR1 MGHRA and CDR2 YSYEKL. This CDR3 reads CASSQEGGGGGYTF. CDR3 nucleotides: TGCGCCAGCAGCCAAGAAGGCGGGGGAGGAGGCTACACCTTC.

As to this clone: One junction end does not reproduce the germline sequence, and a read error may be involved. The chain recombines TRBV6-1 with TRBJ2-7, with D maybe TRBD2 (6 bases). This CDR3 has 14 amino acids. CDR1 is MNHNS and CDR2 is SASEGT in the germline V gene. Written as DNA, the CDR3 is TGCGAGACTGGTGGCGGGACTCACTCCTACGAGCAGTACTTC. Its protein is CETGGGTHSYEQYF.

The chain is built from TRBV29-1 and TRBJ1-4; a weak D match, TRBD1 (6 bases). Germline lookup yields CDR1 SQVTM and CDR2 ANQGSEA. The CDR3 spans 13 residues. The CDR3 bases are TGCAGTATGACAGGCGTTGGGGATGAAAAACTGTTTTTT. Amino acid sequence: CSMTGVGDEKLFF.

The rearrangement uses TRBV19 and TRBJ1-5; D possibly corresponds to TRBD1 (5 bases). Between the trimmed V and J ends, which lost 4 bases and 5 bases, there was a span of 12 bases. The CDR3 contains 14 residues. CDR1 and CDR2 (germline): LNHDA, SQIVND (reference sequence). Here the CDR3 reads CASSKGEEYQPQHF. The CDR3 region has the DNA TGTGCCAGTAGTAAAGGGGAGGAATATCAGCCCCAGCATTTT.

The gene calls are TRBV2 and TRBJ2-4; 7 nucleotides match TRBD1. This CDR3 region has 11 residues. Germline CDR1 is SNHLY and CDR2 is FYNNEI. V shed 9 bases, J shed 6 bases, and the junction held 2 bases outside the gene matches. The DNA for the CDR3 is TGTGCCAGACGACAGGGAAACATTCAGTACTTC. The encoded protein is CARRQGNIQYF.

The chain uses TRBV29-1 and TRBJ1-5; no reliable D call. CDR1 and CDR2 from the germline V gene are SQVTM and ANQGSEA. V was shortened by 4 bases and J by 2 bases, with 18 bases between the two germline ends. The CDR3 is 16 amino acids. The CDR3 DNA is TGCAGCGTTGTTCTCCGAGGTGAGACGGGCAATCAGCCCCAGCATTTT. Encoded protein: CSVVLRGETGNQPQHF.

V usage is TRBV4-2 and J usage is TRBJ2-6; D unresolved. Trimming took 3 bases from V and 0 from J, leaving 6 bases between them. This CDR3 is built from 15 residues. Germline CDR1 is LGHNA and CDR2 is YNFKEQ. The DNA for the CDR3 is TGTGCCAGCAGCCATGCAGGCTCTGGGGCCAACGTCCTGACTTTC. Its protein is CASSHAGSGANVLTF.

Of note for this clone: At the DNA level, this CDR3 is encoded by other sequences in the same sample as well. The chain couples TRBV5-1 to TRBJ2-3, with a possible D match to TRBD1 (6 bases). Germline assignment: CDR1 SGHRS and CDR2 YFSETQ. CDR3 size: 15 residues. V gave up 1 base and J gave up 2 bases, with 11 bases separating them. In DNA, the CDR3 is TGCGCCAGCAGCTTGTCAGGGGCCAACACAGATACGCAGTATTTT. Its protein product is CASSLSGANTDTQYF.

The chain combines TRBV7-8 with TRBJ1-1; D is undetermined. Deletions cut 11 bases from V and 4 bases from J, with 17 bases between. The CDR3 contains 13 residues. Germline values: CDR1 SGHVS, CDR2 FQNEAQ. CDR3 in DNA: TGTGCCGGACGTGAGGGAAGTAGCACTGAAGCTTTCTTT. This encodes CAGREGSSTEAFF.

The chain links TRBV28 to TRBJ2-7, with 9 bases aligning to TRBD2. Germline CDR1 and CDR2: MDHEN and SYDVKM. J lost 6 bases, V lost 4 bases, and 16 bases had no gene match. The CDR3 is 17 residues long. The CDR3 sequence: CASSSTRRVLAGAEQYF. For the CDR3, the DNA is TGTGCCAGCAGTTCCACCCGGAGGGTACTAGCGGGTGCCGAGCAGTACTTC.

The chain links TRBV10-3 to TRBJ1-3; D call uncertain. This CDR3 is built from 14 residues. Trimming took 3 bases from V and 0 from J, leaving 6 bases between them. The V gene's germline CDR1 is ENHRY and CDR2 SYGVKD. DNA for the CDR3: TGTGCCATCAGTGATTCGTCCTCTGGAAACACCATATATTTT. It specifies CAISDSSSGNTIYF.

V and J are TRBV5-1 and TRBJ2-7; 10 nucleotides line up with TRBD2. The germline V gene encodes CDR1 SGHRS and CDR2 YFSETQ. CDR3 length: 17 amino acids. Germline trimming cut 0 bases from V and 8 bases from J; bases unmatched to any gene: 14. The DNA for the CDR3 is TGCGCCAGCAGCTTGGGGTCTCAGCTAGCGGGAGTATTCCAGCAGTACTTC. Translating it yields CASSLGSQLAGVFQQYF.

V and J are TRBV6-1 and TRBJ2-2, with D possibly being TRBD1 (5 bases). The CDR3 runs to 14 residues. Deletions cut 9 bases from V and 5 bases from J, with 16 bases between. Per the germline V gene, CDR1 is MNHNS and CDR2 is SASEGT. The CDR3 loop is CASRTMQNTGELFF. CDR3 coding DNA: TGTGCCAGTAGGACAATGCAAAATACCGGGGAGCTGTTTTTT.

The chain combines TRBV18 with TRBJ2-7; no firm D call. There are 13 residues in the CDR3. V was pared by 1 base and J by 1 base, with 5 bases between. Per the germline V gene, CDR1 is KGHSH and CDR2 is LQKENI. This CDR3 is CASSPLSSYEQYF. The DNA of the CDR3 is TGTGCCAGCTCACCACTCAGTTCCTACGAGCAGTACTTC. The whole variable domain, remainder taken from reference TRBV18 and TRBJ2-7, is NAGVMQNPRHLVRRRGQEARLRCSPMKGHSHVYWYRQLPEEGLKFMVYLQKENIIDESGMPKERFSAEFPKEGPSILRIQQVVRGDSAAYFCASSPLSSYEQYFGPGTRLTVT.

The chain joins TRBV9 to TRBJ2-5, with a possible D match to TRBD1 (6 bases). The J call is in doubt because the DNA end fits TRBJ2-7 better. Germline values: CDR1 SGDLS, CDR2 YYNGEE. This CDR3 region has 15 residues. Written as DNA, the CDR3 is TGTGCCAGCAGCGTAGGGTCTTTGGGGGCCAACGAGCAGTACTTC. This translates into CASSVGSLGANEQYF.

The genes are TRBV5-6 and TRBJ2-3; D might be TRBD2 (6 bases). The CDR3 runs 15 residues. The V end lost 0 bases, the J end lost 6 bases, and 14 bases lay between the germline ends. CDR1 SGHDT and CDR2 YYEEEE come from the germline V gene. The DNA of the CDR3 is TGTGCCAGCAGCTTGGGCGGAGGAGGGGCGGATACGCAGTATTTT. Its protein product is CASSLGGGGADTQYF.

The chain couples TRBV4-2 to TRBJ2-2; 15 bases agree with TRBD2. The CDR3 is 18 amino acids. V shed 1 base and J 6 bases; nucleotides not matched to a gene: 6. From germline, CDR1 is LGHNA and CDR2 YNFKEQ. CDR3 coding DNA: TGTGCCAGCAGCCAAGTGGGACTAGCGGGAGGAAAGCCCGGGGAGCTGTTTTTT. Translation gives CASSQVGLAGGKPGELFF.